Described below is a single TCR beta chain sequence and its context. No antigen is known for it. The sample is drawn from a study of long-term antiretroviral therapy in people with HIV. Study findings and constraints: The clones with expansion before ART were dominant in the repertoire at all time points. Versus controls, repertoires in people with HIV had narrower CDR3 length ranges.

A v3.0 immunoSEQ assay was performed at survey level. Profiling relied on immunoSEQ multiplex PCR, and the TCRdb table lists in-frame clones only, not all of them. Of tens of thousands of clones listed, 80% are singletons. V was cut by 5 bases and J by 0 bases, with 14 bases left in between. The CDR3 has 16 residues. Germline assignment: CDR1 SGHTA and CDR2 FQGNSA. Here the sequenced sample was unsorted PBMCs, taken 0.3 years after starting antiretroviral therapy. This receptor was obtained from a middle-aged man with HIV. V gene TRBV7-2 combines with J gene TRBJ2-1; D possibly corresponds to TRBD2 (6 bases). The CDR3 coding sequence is TGTGCCAGCAGCCCGTTGGCGGGATACTCCTACAATGAGCAGTTCTTC. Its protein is CASSPLAGYSYNEQFF.